Listed here is a single TCR beta chain. The data derive from a study of shared clonotypes between healthy human individuals. The naive CD8 population came from CD45RO-negative cells selected for CCR7, without terminally differentiated effector memory CD45RA+ cells. Some clones are missing from TCRdb's copy, which holds only in-frame ones; the method was immunoSEQ multiplex PCR. This sample has about 2.2 million clones, with about 92% found just once. CDR1 is MGHRA and CDR2 is YSYEKL in the germline V gene. With 6 bases clipped from V and 6 bases from J, the junction kept 9 bases outside the gene matches. This CDR3 contains 15 residues.

This TCR came from a man between 18 and 35 years old in good health. Some clones in this sample may be carry-over from other donors' samples. The chain employs TRBV4-1 and TRBJ2-7; 12 positions match TRBD2. Sequencing used naive CD8+ T cells from PBMCs. The CDR3: CASRETSGSGTEQYF. The CDR3 DNA reads TGCGCCAGCAGAGAGACTAGCGGGAGTGGCACCGAGCAGTACTTC.